These 23 T cell receptor beta chains came from one sample sequenced in a study of T cells in Graves' hyperthyroidism and ophthalmopathy. TCR beta CDR3 regions were amplified from RNA. During a first-round RT-PCR of the TCR CDR3, the HTBI primer set was used. Each CDR3 protein gets one entry after TCRdb re-called the multiplex PCR reads with MiXCR. The sample lists 500,000 to 800,000 distinct CDR3 sequences, less than 45% occurring once. The sequencing input was peripheral blood or thyroid tissue (not recorded which). The source of these receptors is an adult man with Graves' disease, either hyperthyroidism or ophthalmopathy (not recorded which).

This clonotype was detected many times. The chain links TRBV10-3 to TRBJ2-6; 8 nucleotides agree with TRBD1. Germline V lookup: CDR1 ENHRY, CDR2 SYGVKD. V gave up 6 bases and J gave up 1 base; unmatched junction bases: 8. The CDR3 sequence is 17 residues long. The CDR3 DNA sequence: TGTGCCATCAGCGACCCGGGACAGGCGTCTGGGGCCAACGTCCTGACTTTC. Amino acids: CAISDPGQASGANVLTF.

The chain combines TRBV20-1 with TRBJ2-5; 7 nucleotides align to TRBD1. The CDR3 contains 14 residues. The J segment lost 1 base and the V segment lost 0 bases, leaving 2 bases of the junction unmatched. Germline-derived CDR1 and CDR2 are DFQATT and SNEGSKA (reference sequence). The chain's CDR3 is CSAREGTVQETQYF. For the CDR3, the DNA is TGCAGTGCTAGAGAGGGGACAGTCCAAGAGACCCAGTACTTC.

The chain carries TRBV29-1 and TRBJ1-1; D perhaps matches TRBD1 (6 bases). V dropped 8 bases and J dropped 0 bases, with 13 bases sitting between them. The CDR3 is 13 residues long. Germline CDR1 reads SQVTM; CDR2 reads ANQGSEA. The CDR3, as DNA: TGCAGCCCTGGACAGTCCATGAACACTGAAGCTTTCTTT. Translating it yields CSPGQSMNTEAFF.

This clonotype was observed at least ten times. The gene calls are TRBV20-1 and TRBJ1-5; D call uncertain. In germline, CDR1 is DFQATT, CDR2 SNEGSKA (reference sequence). Between the trimmed V and J ends, which lost 3 bases and 2 bases, there was a span of 5 bases. This CDR3 has 12 residues. CDR3 in DNA: TGCAGTGCTAGTAAGGGCAATCAGCCCCAGCATTTT. Its protein is CSASKGNQPQHF.

The chain couples TRBV6-5 to TRBJ1-2, with TRBD1 as a possible D gene (6 bases). Germline CDR1 MNHEY, CDR2 SVGAGI. The V and J ends lost 4 bases and 8 bases respectively, with 14 bases between them. The CDR3 extends over 13 amino acids. CDR3: CASSSHRDGGYTF. CDR3 DNA sequence: TGTGCCAGCAGTTCTCACAGGGACGGCGGCTACACCTTC.

This clonotype was observed at least ten times. This rearrangement joins TRBV15 to TRBJ2-7; TRBD1 might be the D (6 bases). Per germline, CDR1 LNHNV and CDR2 YYDKDF (reference sequence). V lost 3 bases to trimming and J lost 1 base, with 10 bases between them. The CDR3 is made up of 14 amino acids. DNA of the CDR3: TGTGCCACCAGCAGCGGACAGAGTTCCTACGAGCAGTACTTC. This sequence encodes CATSSGQSSYEQYF.

V and J are TRBV19 and TRBJ1-1; tentative D call: TRBD1 (5 bases). V dropped 4 bases and J dropped 1 base, with 13 bases sitting between them. This CDR3 region has 15 residues. CDR1 is LNHDA and CDR2 is SQIVND in the germline V gene (reference sequence). CDR3 coding DNA: TGTGCCAGTAGTACCGGACACGGACAGAACACTGAAGCTTTCTTT. Protein: CASSTGHGQNTEAFF.

This clonotype was seen more than once but under ten times. The V gene is TRBV29-1, the J gene TRBJ1-1; TRBD1 is a possible D gene (5 bases). The V end was cut by 6 bases, the J end by 0 bases, with 20 bases between. Germline V gene data show CDR1 as SQVTM and CDR2 as ANQGSEA. This CDR3 comprises 16 residues. CDR3 nucleotide sequence: TGCAGCGTCAGAGGGACCGAACAAATAATGAACACTGAAGCTTTCTTT. Protein product: CSVRGTEQIMNTEAFF.

This chain links TRBV7-2 with TRBJ1-3; TRBD1 aligns across 9 bases. The length of the CDR3 is 14 residues. Germline V gene lookup returns CDR1 SGHTA and CDR2 FQGNSA. Losses at the gene ends were 3 bases for V and 6 bases for J; bases not matched to a gene: 3. The CDR3 sequence: CASSFDRGENTIYF. CDR3 sequence (DNA): TGTGCCAGCAGCTTCGACAGGGGGGAAAACACCATATATTTT.

This chain links TRBV20-1 with TRBJ2-2; D ambiguous. The length of the CDR3 is 14 residues. From germline, CDR1 is DFQATT and CDR2 SNEGSKA (reference sequence). V was shortened by 3 bases and J by 2 bases, with 10 bases between the two germline ends. The CDR3 coding sequence is TGCAGTGCTAGTAAAAGAACTAACACCGGGGAGCTGTTTTTT. This gives the protein CSASKRTNTGELFF.

The chain couples TRBV7-9 to TRBJ1-4; 12 bases are a match to TRBD1. J lost 13 bases, V lost 6 bases, and 6 bases had no gene match. CDR1 is SEHNR and CDR2 is FQNEAQ in the germline V gene (reference sequence). CDR3 length: 13 residues. This CDR3 reads CASRTGTGGGLFF. The CDR3 bases are TGTGCCAGCAGAACCGGGACAGGGGGCGGACTGTTTTTT. Together with reference TRBV7-9 and TRBJ1-4, the CDR3 gives the full variable domain: DTGVSQNPRHKITKRGQNVTFRCDPISEHNRLYWYRQTLGQGPEFLTYFQNEAQLEKSRLLSDRFSAERPKGSFSTLEIQRTEQGDSAMYLCASRTGTGGGLFFGSGTQLSVL.

The rearrangement uses TRBV9 and TRBJ2-5; D is perhaps TRBD1 or TRBD2 (7 bases each). Germline V CDR1 and CDR2: SGDLS, YYNGEE. The length of the CDR3 is 16 residues. V shed 4 bases and J shed 2 bases, with 18 bases lying between them. In DNA form, the CDR3 reads TGTGCCAGCAGCTCAGGGGGAGGGCAGAGTCAAGAGACCCAGTACTTC. This gives the protein CASSSGGGQSQETQYF.

The chain links TRBV7-8 to TRBJ2-7, with TRBD2 matching 10 bases. Germline assignment: CDR1 SGHVS and CDR2 FQNEAQ. The CDR3 is 14 residues long. The J segment lost 7 bases and the V segment lost 4 bases, leaving 7 bases of the junction unmatched. The CDR3 nucleotides are TGTGCCAGCAGCTCAAGACTAGCGGGCGTTGAGCAGTACTTC. This translates into CASSSRLAGVEQYF.

The chain joins TRBV9 to TRBJ2-6; D remains unclear. Trimming took 0 bases from V and 4 from J, leaving 5 bases between them. Germline V lookup: CDR1 SGDLS, CDR2 YYNGEE. The CDR3 consists of 14 residues. CDR3 coding DNA: TGTGCCAGCAGCGTAGCTGTCGGGGCCAACGTCCTGACTTTC. This translates into CASSVAVGANVLTF.

A word on this clonotype: The germline gene is not matched at one end of the junction; a read error may be the cause. The chain couples TRBV15 to TRBJ1-6; D call uncertain. Germline CDR1 reads LNHNV; CDR2 reads YYDKDF (reference sequence). This CDR3 is built from 13 residues. The DNA of the CDR3 is TGTGCCACCAGCAGCTTCGACGCCGGTTTGCGTTCTTTT. This encodes CATSSFDAGLRSF.

Comments on this clonotype: At one boundary the junction diverges from the germline segment, which might be a read error. The chain uses TRBV11-2 and TRBJ1-1; maybe TRBD1 (5 bases). Germline V gives CDR1 SGHAT, CDR2 FQNNGV. The CDR3 is 14 amino acids. CDR3 in amino acids: CASGLGAADTEAFF. CDR3 DNA: TGTGCCAGCGGCTTAGGGGCAGCTGACACTGAAGCTTTCTTT.

This clonotype was seen ten or more times. The CDR3 loop reads CASSILTTSGRAETQYF. CDR3 coding DNA: TGTGCCAGTAGTATTCTCACGACTAGCGGGAGGGCAGAGACCCAGTACTTC. V is TRBV19 and J is TRBJ2-5, with 14 bases fitting TRBD2. V shed 3 bases and J 4 bases; nucleotides not matched to a gene: 7. Per the germline V gene, CDR1 is LNHDA and CDR2 is SQIVND (reference sequence). The CDR3 has 17 amino acids.

This clonotype has just a few counts. The V gene is TRBV12-3 or TRBV12-4, the J gene TRBJ1-4; D is possibly TRBD1 (6 bases). The CDR3 loop spans 15 amino acids. Trimming removed 2 bases at V and 7 bases at J, with 14 bases between. CDR3 sequence: CASSLLGGRFEKLFF. CDR3 sequence (DNA): TGTGCCAGCAGTTTACTCGGGGGGCGTTTTGAAAAACTGTTTTTT.

V usage is TRBV7-9 and J usage is TRBJ2-7; D is possibly TRBD1 (5 bases). Between the trimmed V and J ends, which lost 5 bases and 4 bases, there was a span of 15 bases. Germline V gives CDR1 SEHNR, CDR2 FQNEAQ (reference sequence). CDR3 length: 14 amino acids. In DNA, the CDR3 is TGTGCCAGCAGCACAGGAACGCGTTTTTACGAGCAGTACTTC. Its protein product is CASSTGTRFYEQYF.

The chain carries TRBV6-6 and TRBJ1-5, with D perhaps TRBD1 (5 bases). The CDR3 runs to 14 residues. Trimming removed 5 bases from V and 4 bases from J, with 12 bases in between. Germline assignment: CDR1 MNHNY and CDR2 SVGAGI (reference sequence). The CDR3 nucleotides read TGTGCCAGCAGTGAAGTTTGGGGGAATCAGCCCCAGCATTTT. It specifies CASSEVWGNQPQHF.

This chain uses TRBV10-3 with TRBJ2-5; TRBD1 matches 7 bases. V lost 3 bases and J lost 3; bases outside the gene matches: 13. CDR1 and CDR2 (germline): ENHRY, SYGVKD. The CDR3 covers 17 residues. The CDR3 DNA reads as TGTGCCATCAGTGATGCTACAGGGGCGCGCGGCAAAGAGACCCAGTACTTC. Amino acids: CAISDATGARGKETQYF.

This clonotype was seen repeatedly, ten times or more. The junction departs from the called germline gene at one end, perhaps through a read error. V usage is TRBV7-2 and J usage is TRBJ1-6, with a weak D call TRBD1 (6 bases). The CDR3 covers 13 residues. The germline CDR1 and CDR2 sequences are SGHTA and FQGNSA. CDR3 bases: TGCGCCAGCAGCCAAGGACAGAATTCACCCCTCCACTTT. Protein product: CASSQGQNSPLHF.

Concerning this clonotype: A read error may be the cause here, since a much bigger clone is one base away. The rearrangement uses TRBV7-2 and TRBJ1-1, with 7 bases fitting TRBD1. CDR3 size: 12 residues. After removal of 5 bases from V and 9 bases from J, the junction contained 6 bases not matched to a gene. Germline V gene sequence: CDR1 SGHTA, CDR2 FQGNSA. The CDR3 protein is CASSGTGEQAFF. CDR3 bases: TGTGCCAGCAGCGGAACAGGGGAGCAAGCTTTCTTT.